The sequence of this T cell receptor beta chain was determined in a study of blood T cell repertoires in COVID-19. Study-wide context: Both acute and convalescent COVID-19 samples were obtained from the United States, Italy and Spain.

Measured with immunoSEQ multiplex PCR; TCRdb has only the in-frame clones, and not every one. Seen here are some 76,000 clones, 82% observed once, and the top ten hold under 30%. The sequence was collected from a human donor in a cohort sampled during active COVID-19. Sequences were obtained from peripheral blood.

CDR3 nucleotide sequence: TGTGCCAGCTCACCACCGACAGGCCGACAGGAAAAACTGTTTTTT. It codes for CASSPPTGRQEKLFF. This rearrangement joins TRBV18 to TRBJ1-4; D perhaps matches TRBD1 (6 bases). The CDR3 spans 15 residues. Between the trimmed V and J ends, which lost 0 bases and 8 bases, there was a span of 13 bases. Germline CDR1 reads KGHSH; CDR2 reads LQKENI.